This T cell receptor (beta chain) originates from a study of OX40 agonist ivuxolimab in advanced cancers. Study-wide context: Ivuxolimab was an agonistic, fully human IgG2 monoclonal antibody directed against OX40 (CD134), a costimulatory receptor. Intravenous ivuxolimab was administered to patients every 2 weeks at six dose levels: 0.01, 0.1, 0.3, 1.5, 3 and 10 mg/kg. Of the approximately 54 patients in dose escalation, some 19 had hepatocellular carcinoma, about 15 had melanoma, 9 had renal cell carcinoma and 9 had head and neck cancer. In the dose-escalation cohort, around four fifths of patients were male, and the mean age was roughly 60 years, with a range of about 23 to 80. Patients were allowed to have had prior anti-PD-1, anti-PD-L1 or anti-CTLA-4 therapy, and approximately 40% of the dose-escalation patients had previously received checkpoint inhibitors. Partial responses occurred in three dose-escalation patients: two with cutaneous melanoma and one with hepatocellular carcinoma. Peripheral TCRbeta sequencing aimed to test whether ivuxolimab altered TCR sequence diversity and caused clonal T-cell expansion. The paper reports the monotherapy dose-escalation portion (N of about 52 patients) of the phase I ivuxolimab trial.

The study at large found these results: Low levels of normalized T-cell clonal expansion were also seen in some patients who did not respond. After ivuxolimab, CD8+ T cells had more expanded clones than CD4+ T cells on average. At doses from 0.1 to 3.0 mg/kg, clonal expansion was seen in both CD4+ and CD8+ blood T cells between baseline and week 6. The antigen specificity of the clonally expanded peripheral T cells was not determined. In partial responders in the 0.1-3.0 mg/kg groups, normalized peripheral clonal expansion was found to be among the lowest, especially among CD8+ T cells.

The trial excluded patients who had a history of autoimmune disease or who were on systemic immunosuppression. Peripheral blood for TCR sequencing was collected from all dose cohorts at baseline, on cycle 4 day 1, and on cycle 7 day 1. The samples were drawn from a first-in-human, open-label, multicenter phase I dose-escalation trial of ivuxolimab. Adults with locally advanced or metastatic melanoma, renal cell carcinoma, hepatocellular carcinoma or head and neck squamous cell carcinoma were enrolled in the trial. Before TCR sequencing, CD4+ T cells and CD8+ T cells from peripheral blood were sorted into separate populations. Genomic DNA was extracted from sorted cells for sequencing of the TCRbeta CDR3 region. The immunoSEQ Assay was used for sequencing of TCRbeta CDR3 regions. Sourced from immuneACCESS, this table was stored by TCRdb with only in-frame sequences that have V and J called. A share of the clones is absent; for the studies checked, an unresolved V gene accounts for under half, and the remainder has no known explanation. The sample yields roughly 66,000 clones; 80% to 85% were counted once. Of the sample, under 2.5% is held by the ten largest clones.

Looking up the germline V gene yields CDR1 SGHAT and CDR2 FQNNGV. V has 5 bases trimmed and J has 2 bases trimmed; junction bases matching no gene number 6. The CDR3, cysteine through phenylalanine, is 14 amino acids long. Just the 42-base CDR3 DNA is kept, in frame starting at base 1. To note about this clone: The antigen this receptor binds is unknown. No quality values exist for individual bases; no much larger clone is one base distant.

The sequence came from an adult with an advanced solid tumor such as melanoma, head and neck, liver or kidney cancer. This chain joins TRBV11-2 to TRBJ2-7; 7 junctional bases match TRBD1. The sample consisted of CD4+ or CD8+ T cells sorted from blood, taken in a trial of the OX40 agonist ivuxolimab. This receptor carries the CDR3 CASSPGTVTYEQYF. The nucleotide sequence reads as follows: TGTGCCAGCAGCCCGGGGACAGTCACCTACGAGCAGTACTTC.